This T cell receptor beta chain was identified in a study of regulatory and conventional T cells in RAG deficiency. General study results and limits: Omenn patients showed >80% Treg-Tconv overlap and shorter CDR3 lengths.

Germline CDR1 and CDR2: GTSNPN and SVGIG (reference sequence). Trimming cost V 4 bases and J 7 bases, with 17 bases left between them. This CDR3 is 14 amino acids long. The sorted conventional CD4+ T cells were CD25-low and CD127-high, with genomic DNA sequenced. As concerns this clone: No antigen is known for it.

The table came from immunoSEQ multiplex PCR; TCRdb's copy has only in-frame clones and leaves some out. The sample yields about 30,000 clones, 90% to 97% seen once. These data also featured in a second study, about regulatory T cells. That report adds: The primer mix had 52 TRBV and 13 TRBJ primers.

J is TRBJ2-1 and V is TRBV30, with D perhaps TRBD2 (5 bases). Sample: CD25- CD4+ T cells sorted from blood. The sequence derives from a human donor in good health. The CDR3 loop reads CAWNVGGWSNEQFF. The CDR3 nucleotides read TGTGCCTGGAACGTAGGAGGATGGAGTAATGAGCAGTTCTTC.